This T cell receptor beta chain was sequenced for a study of early T cells in non-severe SARS-CoV-2 infection (dated by TCRdb to 2020 to 2022). Context from the whole study: Bulk RNA from unsorted whole blood was used for TCR sequencing, so alpha and beta chains could not be paired. The research as a whole found: VDJdb matching was skewed toward anti-spike CD8 responses and likely underestimated virus-specific expansions by missing private and CD4 specificities.

Including cysteine and phenylalanine, the CDR3 has 15 amino acids. The entry retains the CDR3 DNA only, 45 bases that are in frame from base 1. In the germline V gene, CDR1 corresponds to SGDLS and CDR2 to YYNGEE. The study was a case-control design nested within a healthcare worker cohort in London, UK, with weekly nasopharyngeal swab PCR tests and blood sampling. Healthcare workers were recruited between 23 and 31 March 2020, during the week of the UK lockdown, and were followed weekly for up to about 15 weeks. With regard to this clonotype: There is no known antigen for this receptor. Just one base apart from a much larger clone, this may be a read error.

Library creation used 5' RACE. Sequencing was carried out with a NextSeq 500. Unique molecular identifiers were attached to individual cDNA molecules in the TCR library protocol so that sequencing error and PCR bias could be corrected. Both TCR alpha and beta chains were sequenced, and tight co-correlation was observed between alpha and beta sequence abundances in each sample. Per the original workflow: V gene, J gene and CDR3 annotation of TCR sequences was performed with Decombinator V4. Expanded TCRs were defined as changing significantly between any two time points under a Poisson model with p below 0.0001. Abundances of TCRs were expressed as counts per million after normalisation to the total number of TCRs sequenced in each sample. MAIT TCRs were defined by TRAV1-2 paired with TRAJ12, TRAJ20 or TRAJ33, and iNKT TCRs by TRAV10 paired with TRAJ18. A search of VDJdb, accessed on 1 November 2021, was run for TCRs annotated to CMV, EBV and SARS-CoV-2, with TCRs annotated for multiple antigens excluded. TCRdb passed the public sequencing reads through fastp at Q25 and MiXCR, retaining productive beta sequences. For every CDR3 protein sequence, its rows merge into one entry that carries the most common genes and DNA. The V and J calls shown here were made by TCRdb, not taken from the authors' results. A total of some 70,000 distinct CDR3 sequences appear in this sample, just under 5% of them only once. The leading ten clones occupy around 4.9% of the sample.

Sequenced: whole blood. The clonotype originates from an adult who was a healthcare worker with PCR-confirmed SARS-CoV-2 infection or an uninfected control (not recorded which). The sequence links TRBV9 to TRBJ2-3; the D segment cannot be called with confidence. CDR3 loop: CASSFSPEPTDTQCF. The sequence in DNA is TGTGCCAGCAGCTTCTCCCCCGAGCCCACAGATACGCAGTGTTTT.